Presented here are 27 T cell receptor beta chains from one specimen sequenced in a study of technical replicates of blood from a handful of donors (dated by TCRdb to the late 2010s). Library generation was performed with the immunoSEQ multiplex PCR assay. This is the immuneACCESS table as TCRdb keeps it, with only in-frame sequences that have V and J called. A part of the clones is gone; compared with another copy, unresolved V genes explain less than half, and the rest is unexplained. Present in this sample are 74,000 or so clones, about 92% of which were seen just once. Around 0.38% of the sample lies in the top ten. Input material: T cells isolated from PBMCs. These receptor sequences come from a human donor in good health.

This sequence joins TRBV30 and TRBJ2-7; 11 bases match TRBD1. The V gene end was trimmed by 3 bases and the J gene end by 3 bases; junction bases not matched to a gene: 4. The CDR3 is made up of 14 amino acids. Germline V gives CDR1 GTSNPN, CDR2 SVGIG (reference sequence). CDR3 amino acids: CAWSAGTGGYEQYF. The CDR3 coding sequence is TGTGCCTGGAGCGCCGGGACAGGGGGCTACGAGCAGTACTTC. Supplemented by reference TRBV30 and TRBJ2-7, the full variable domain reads SQTIHQWPATLVQPVGSPLSLECTVEGTSNPNLYWYRQAAGRGLQLLFYSVGIGQISSEVPQNLSASRPQDRQFILSSKKLLLSDSGFYLCAWSAGTGGYEQYFGPGTRLTVT.

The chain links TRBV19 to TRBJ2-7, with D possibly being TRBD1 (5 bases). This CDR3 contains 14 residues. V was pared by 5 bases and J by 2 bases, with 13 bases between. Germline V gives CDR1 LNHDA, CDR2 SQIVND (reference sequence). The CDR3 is CASSLQGKTYEQYF. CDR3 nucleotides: TGTGCCAGTAGTCTCCAGGGAAAGACCTACGAGCAGTACTTC.

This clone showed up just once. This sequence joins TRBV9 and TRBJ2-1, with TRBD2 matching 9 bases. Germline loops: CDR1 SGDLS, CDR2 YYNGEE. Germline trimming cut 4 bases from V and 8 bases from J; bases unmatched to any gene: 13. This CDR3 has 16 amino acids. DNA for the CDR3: TGTGCCAGCAGCCCTCGGTCTGCGGGAGGGATAGATGAGCAGTTCTTC. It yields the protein CASSPRSAGGIDEQFF. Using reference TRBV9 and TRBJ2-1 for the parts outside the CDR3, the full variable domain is DSGVTQTPKHLITATGQRVTLRCSPRSGDLSVYWYQQSLDQGLQFLIQYYNGEERAKGNILERFSAQQFPDLHSELNLSSLELGDSALYFCASSPRSAGGIDEQFFGPGTRLTVL.

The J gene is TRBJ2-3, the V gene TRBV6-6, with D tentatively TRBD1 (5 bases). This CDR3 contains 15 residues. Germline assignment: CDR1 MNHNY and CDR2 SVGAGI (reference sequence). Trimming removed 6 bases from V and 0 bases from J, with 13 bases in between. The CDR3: CASSDSYPSTDTQYF. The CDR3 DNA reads TGTGCCAGCAGCGACAGTTACCCTAGCACAGATACGCAGTATTTT.

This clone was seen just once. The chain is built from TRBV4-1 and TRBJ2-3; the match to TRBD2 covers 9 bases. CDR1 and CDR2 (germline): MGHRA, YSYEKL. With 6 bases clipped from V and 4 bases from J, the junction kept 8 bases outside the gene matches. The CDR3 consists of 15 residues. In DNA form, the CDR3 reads TGCGCCAGCAGTCTTATAGCGGGAGCACCAGATACGCAGTATTTT. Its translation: CASSLIAGAPDTQYF.

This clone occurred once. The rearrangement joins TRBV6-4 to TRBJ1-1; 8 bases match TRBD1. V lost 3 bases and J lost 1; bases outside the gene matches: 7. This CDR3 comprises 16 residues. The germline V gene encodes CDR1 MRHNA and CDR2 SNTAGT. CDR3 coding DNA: TGTGCCAGCAGTGAACGGCAGGGGGCCGGGAACACTGAAGCTTTCTTT. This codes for CASSERQGAGNTEAFF.

This chain's CDR3 is CASSYTPSGRLNEQFF. The CDR3 DNA follows: TGTGCCAGCAGTTACACCCCTAGCGGGAGATTAAATGAGCAGTTCTTC. The rearrangement joins TRBV6-5 to TRBJ2-1, with 10 positions matching TRBD2. This CDR3 is 16 amino acids long. Per germline, CDR1 MNHEY and CDR2 SVGAGI. V shed 2 bases, J shed 7 bases, and the junction held 8 bases outside the gene matches.

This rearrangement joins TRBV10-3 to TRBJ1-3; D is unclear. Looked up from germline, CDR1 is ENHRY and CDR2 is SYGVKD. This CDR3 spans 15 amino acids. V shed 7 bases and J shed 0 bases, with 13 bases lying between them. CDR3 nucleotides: TGTGCCATCACCGCAGCAGCTAGCTCTGGAAACACCATATATTTT. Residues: CAITAAASSGNTIYF.

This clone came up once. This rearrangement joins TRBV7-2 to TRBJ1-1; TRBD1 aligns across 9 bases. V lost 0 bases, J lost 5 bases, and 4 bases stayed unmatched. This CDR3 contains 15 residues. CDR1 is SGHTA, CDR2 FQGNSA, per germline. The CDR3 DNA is TGTGCCAGCAGCTTAGCGCTGGGGACAGGGACTGAAGCTTTCTTT. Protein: CASSLALGTGTEAFF.

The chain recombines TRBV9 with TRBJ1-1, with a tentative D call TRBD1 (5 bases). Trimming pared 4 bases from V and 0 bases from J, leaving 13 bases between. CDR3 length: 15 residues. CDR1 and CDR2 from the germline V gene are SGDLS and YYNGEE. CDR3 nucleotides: TGTGCCAGCAGCCCTAACGGGGGGGTGAACACTGAAGCTTTCTTT. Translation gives CASSPNGGVNTEAFF.

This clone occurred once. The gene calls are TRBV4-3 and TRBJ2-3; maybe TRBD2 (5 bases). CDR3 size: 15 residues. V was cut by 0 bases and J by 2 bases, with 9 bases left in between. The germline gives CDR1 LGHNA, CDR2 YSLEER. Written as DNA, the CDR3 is TGCGCCAGCAGCCAAGATGGGGAGTTCACAGATACGCAGTATTTT. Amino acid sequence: CASSQDGEFTDTQYF.

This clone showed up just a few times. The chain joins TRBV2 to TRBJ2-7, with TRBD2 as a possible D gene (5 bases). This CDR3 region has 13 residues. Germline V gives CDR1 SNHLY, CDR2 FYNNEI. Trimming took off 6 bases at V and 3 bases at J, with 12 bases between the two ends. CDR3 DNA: TGTGCCAGCAGAACCGGGAACCTCTACGAGCAGTACTTC. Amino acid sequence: CASRTGNLYEQYF. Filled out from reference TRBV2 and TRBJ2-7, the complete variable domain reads EPEVTQTPSHQVTQMGQEVILRCVPISNHLYFYWYRQILGQKVEFLVSFYNNEISEKSEIFDDQFSVERPDGSNFTLKIRSTKLEDSAMYFCASRTGNLYEQYFGPGTRLTVT.

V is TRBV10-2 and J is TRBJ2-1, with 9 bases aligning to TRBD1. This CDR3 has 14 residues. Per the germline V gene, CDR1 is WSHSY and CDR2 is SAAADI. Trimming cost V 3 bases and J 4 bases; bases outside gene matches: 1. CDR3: CASSEQGAYNEQFF. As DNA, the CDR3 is TGCGCCAGCAGTGAACAGGGGGCTTACAATGAGCAGTTCTTC.

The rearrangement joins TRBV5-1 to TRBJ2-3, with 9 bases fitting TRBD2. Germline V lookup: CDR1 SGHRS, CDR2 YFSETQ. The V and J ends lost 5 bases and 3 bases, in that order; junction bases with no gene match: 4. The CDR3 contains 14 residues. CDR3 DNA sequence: TGCGCCAGCAGAAATAGCGGGAGTACAGATACGCAGTATTTT. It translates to CASRNSGSTDTQYF. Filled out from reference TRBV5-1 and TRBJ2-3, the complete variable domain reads KAGVTQTPRYLIKTRGQQVTLSCSPISGHRSVSWYQQTPGQGLQFLFEYFSETQRNKGNFPGRFSGRQFSNSRSEMNVSTLELGDSALYLCASRNSGSTDTQYFGPGTRLTVL.

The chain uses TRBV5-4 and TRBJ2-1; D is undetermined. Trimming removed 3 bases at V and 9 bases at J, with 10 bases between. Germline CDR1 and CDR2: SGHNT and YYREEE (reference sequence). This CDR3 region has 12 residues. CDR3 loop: CASSSEHGEQFF. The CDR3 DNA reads TGTGCCAGCAGCTCGGAGCATGGTGAGCAGTTCTTC.

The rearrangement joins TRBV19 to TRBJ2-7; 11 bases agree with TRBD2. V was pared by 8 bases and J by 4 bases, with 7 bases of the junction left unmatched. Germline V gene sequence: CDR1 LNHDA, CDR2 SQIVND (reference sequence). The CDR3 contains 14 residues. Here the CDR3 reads CASSLAGGPYEQYF. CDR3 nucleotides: TGTGCCAGTTCGTTAGCGGGAGGGCCGTACGAGCAGTACTTC.

CDR3 DNA sequence: TGTGCCTGGAGGACTAGGTTCAATGAGCAGTTCTTC. Translated, it gives CAWRTRFNEQFF. V gene TRBV30 combines with J gene TRBJ2-1; possibly TRBD2 for D (6 bases). Trimming stripped 3 bases from V and 6 bases from J, with 9 bases between. Germline lookup yields CDR1 GTSNPN and CDR2 SVGIG (reference sequence). CDR3 length: 12 residues.

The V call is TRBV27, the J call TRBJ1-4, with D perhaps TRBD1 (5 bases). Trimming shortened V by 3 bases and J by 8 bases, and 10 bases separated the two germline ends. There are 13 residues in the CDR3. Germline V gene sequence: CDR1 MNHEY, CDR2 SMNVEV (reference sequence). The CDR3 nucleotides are TGTGCCAGCAGTTTCGGGGGTGGAGAAAAACTGTTTTTT. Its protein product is CASSFGGGEKLFF. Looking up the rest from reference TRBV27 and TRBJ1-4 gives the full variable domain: EAQVTQNPRYLITVTGKKLTVTCSQNMNHEYMSWYRQDPGLGLRQIYYSMNVEVTDKGDVPEGYKVSRKEKRNFPLILESPSPNQTSLYFCASSFGGGEKLFFGSGTQLSVL.

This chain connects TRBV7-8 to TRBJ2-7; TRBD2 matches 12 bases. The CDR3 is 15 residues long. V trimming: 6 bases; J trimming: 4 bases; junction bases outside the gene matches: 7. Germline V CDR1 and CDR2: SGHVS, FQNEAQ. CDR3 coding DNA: TGTGCCAGCAGACAACTGACTAGCGGGAGTTACGAGCAGTACTTC. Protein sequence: CASRQLTSGSYEQYF.

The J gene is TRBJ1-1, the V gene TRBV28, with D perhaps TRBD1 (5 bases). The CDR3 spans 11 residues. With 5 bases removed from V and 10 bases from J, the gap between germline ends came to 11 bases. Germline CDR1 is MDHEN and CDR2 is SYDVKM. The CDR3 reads CASSRREGAFF. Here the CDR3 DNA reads TGTGCCAGCAGTCGCAGGGAAGGAGCTTTCTTT.

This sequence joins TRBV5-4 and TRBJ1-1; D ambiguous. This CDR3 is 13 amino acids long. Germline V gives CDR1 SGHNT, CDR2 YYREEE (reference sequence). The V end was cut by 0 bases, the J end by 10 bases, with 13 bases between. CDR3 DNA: TGTGCCAGCAGCTTGGGCAGGAACACGGCAGCTTTCTTT. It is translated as CASSLGRNTAAFF.

This CDR3 reads CASSFRGQGDNEQFF. The CDR3 DNA is TGTGCCAGCAGTTTTAGGGGGCAGGGGGACAATGAGCAGTTCTTC. The chain couples TRBV28 to TRBJ2-1; 7 nucleotides align to TRBD1. Germline loops: CDR1 MDHEN, CDR2 SYDVKM. The CDR3 has 15 residues. Trimming at V came to 3 bases and at J to 5 bases, leaving 7 bases not matched to a gene.

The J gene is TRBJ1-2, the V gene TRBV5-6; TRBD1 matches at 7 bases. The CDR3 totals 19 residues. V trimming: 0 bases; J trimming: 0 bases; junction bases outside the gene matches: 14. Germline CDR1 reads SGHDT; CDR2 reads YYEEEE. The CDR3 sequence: CASSLEVTGMVGANYGYTF. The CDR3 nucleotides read TGTGCCAGCAGCTTGGAGGTGACAGGGATGGTTGGAGCTAACTATGGCTACACCTTC.

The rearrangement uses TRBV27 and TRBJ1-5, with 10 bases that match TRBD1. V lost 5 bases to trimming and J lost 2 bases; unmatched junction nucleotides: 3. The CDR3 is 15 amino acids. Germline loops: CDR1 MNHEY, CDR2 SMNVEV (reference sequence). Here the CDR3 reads CASSPGTGGNQPQHF. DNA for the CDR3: TGTGCCAGCAGTCCTGGGACAGGGGGCAATCAGCCCCAGCATTTT.

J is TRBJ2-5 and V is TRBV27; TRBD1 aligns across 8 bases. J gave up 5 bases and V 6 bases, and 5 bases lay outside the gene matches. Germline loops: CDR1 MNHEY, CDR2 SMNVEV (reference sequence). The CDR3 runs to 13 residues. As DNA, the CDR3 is TGTGCCAGCAGGGACAGGGAGCGGGAGACCCAGTACTTC. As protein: CASRDRERETQYF.

CDR3 sequence reads: CATSRDLGAVEKLFF. The CDR3 DNA follows: TGTGCCACCAGCAGAGATCTGGGGGCGGTTGAAAAACTGTTTTTT. The chain uses TRBV15 and TRBJ1-4, with D possibly being TRBD1 (6 bases). This CDR3 spans 15 amino acids. Germline values: CDR1 LNHNV, CDR2 YYDKDF (reference sequence). Between the trimmed V and J ends, which lost 0 bases and 7 bases, there was a span of 12 bases.

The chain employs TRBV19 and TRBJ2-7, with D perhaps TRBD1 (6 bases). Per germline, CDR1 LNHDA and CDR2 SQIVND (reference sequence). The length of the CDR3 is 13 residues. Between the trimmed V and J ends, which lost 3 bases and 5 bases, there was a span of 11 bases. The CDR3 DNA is TGTGCCAGTAGTATCAGGGGTTGGAACGAGCAGTACTTC. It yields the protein CASSIRGWNEQYF.